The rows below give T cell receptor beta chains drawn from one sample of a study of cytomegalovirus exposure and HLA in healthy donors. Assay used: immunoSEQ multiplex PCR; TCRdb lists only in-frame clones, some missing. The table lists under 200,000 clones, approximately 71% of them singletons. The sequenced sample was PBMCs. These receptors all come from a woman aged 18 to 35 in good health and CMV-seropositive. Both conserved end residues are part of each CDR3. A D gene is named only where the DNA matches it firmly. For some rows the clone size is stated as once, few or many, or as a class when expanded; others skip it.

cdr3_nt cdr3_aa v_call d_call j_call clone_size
TGTGCCAGTAGTATCCGCCTCACTAGCGGGGGGATTAGTGAGCAGTTCTTC CASSIRLTSGGISEQFF TRBV19 TRBD2 TRBJ2-1 .
TGTGCCAGCAGCCAAGTATTCGGTGGGGGCGGCTACACCTTC CASSQVFGGGGYTF TRBV14 . TRBJ1-2 .
TGTGCCAGCAGTTACTCGAGGAGTCTGAACACTGAAGCTTTCTTT CASSYSRSLNTEAFF TRBV6-5 . TRBJ1-1 few
TGTGCCAGCAGCTTAGAATTTCAGGCCGAGCAGTACTTC CASSLEFQAEQYF TRBV7-9 . TRBJ2-7 .
TGTGCCAGCAGCTTAGGGGGGCACACTGAAGCTTTCTTT CASSLGGHTEAFF TRBV11-3 . TRBJ1-1 .
TGTGCCAGCAGCTGGACAGGGGAGGGCACTGAAGCTTTCTTT CASSWTGEGTEAFF TRBV11-3 TRBD1 TRBJ1-1 .
TGTGCCAGCAGTTTACCGGGACAGGCTGTGGTTGACTATGGCTACACCTTC CASSLPGQAVVDYGYTF TRBV28 TRBD1 TRBJ1-2 .
TGTGCCAGCTCACCACCGGGGAAAAGGACAGTTATGATGAACACTGAAGCTTTCTTT CASSPPGKRTVMMNTEAFF TRBV18 . TRBJ1-1 .
TGTGCCAGCAGTTACGTCAGGAGGGTTAATTCACCCCTCCACTTT CASSYVRRVNSPLHF TRBV6-5 . TRBJ1-6 .
TGTGCCAGCAGTCTCTGGGTAGGAGGTCAGCCCCAGCATTTT CASSLWVGGQPQHF TRBV27 . TRBJ1-5 .
TGTGCCACTATTAGCGGGCACCACAATGAGCAGTTCTTC CATISGHHNEQFF TRBV19 TRBD2 TRBJ2-1 .
TGTGCCAGCACCAAACGACAGCATCAATACAATGAGCAGTTCTTC CASTKRQHQYNEQFF TRBV18 . TRBJ2-1 .
TGCAGCGTCATGCTAGCGGGTGGCGAGCAGTACTTC CSVMLAGGEQYF TRBV29-1 TRBD2 TRBJ2-7 few
TGTGCCAGCAGTTACGCCGGTACGAACACCGGGGAGCTGTTTTTT CASSYAGTNTGELFF TRBV6-5 . TRBJ2-2 few
TGTGCCACGTTACCGGGACAGGGGGACACCGGGGAGCTGTTTTTT CATLPGQGDTGELFF TRBV2 TRBD1 TRBJ2-2 .
TGTGCCAGTAGTATAGTCGGGTATGCGGCTCGTGGCTACACCTTC CASSIVGYAARGYTF TRBV19 . TRBJ1-2 .
TGCGCCAGCAGCTCGGGCACAGGGGACTATGGCTACACCTTC CASSSGTGDYGYTF TRBV5-1 TRBD1 TRBJ1-2 once
TGTGCCTGGACTGACCCCTCGGGATCTAACTATGGCTACACCTTC CAWTDPSGSNYGYTF TRBV30 . TRBJ1-2 few
TGTGCCAGCAGTGAGACGGGTCCCTACGAGCAGTACTTC CASSETGPYEQYF TRBV2 . TRBJ2-7 few
TGCGCCAGCAGCTTGGCAGGGACTAGCGGGGCAACGGGGACCCAGTACTTC CASSLAGTSGATGTQYF TRBV5-1 TRBD2 TRBJ2-5 few
TGCGCCAGCAGCCAACATTCCATGACGTCGGGGAACACCGGGGAGCTGTTTTTT CASSQHSMTSGNTGELFF TRBV4-1 . TRBJ2-2 few
TGCAGCGAGATACGGGGTTTTGACAATGAGCAGTTCTTC CSEIRGFDNEQFF TRBV29-1 . TRBJ2-1 .
TGTGCTAGCAGCTTAGCCCAGAACACTGAAGCTTTCTTT CASSLAQNTEAFF TRBV7-7 . TRBJ1-1 .
TGTGCCAGTGACAGGGGTAATCGGGATACGCAGTATTTT CASDRGNRDTQYF TRBV6-6 TRBD1 TRBJ2-3 .
TGTGCCAGCAGCCAAGACAGTTATCAGCCCCAGCATTTT CASSQDSYQPQHF TRBV14 . TRBJ1-5 once
TGTGCCAGCAGTTACTCGAGCGAGCAGTACTTC CASSYSSEQYF TRBV6-5 . TRBJ2-7 .
TGTGCCAGCGCGGCAGTCGAGTTCAATCAGCCCCAGCATTTT CASAAVEFNQPQHF TRBV28 . TRBJ1-5 .
TGTGCCAGTGGGGTACAGGAGGAGGGCCAGTACTTC CASGVQEEGQYF TRBV27 . TRBJ2-5 .
TGTGCCTGGACGACTGGTAGCTCCTACGAGCAGTACTTC CAWTTGSSYEQYF TRBV30 . TRBJ2-7 few
TGCGCCAGCACCCGGACAGGGCCCAATGAGCAGTTCTTC CASTRTGPNEQFF TRBV10-2 TRBD1 TRBJ2-1 .
TGCGCCAGCAGCTTGGATCTTAGCGGGGGCCTTAGCACAGATACGCAGTATTTT CASSLDLSGGLSTDTQYF TRBV5-1 TRBD2 TRBJ2-3 .
TGCGCCAGCAGCTTGACAGTCCGCTATAATTCCCCCCTCCACTTT CASSLTVRYNSPLHF TRBV5-1 . TRBJ1-6 .
TGCGCCAGCAGCCCTGACGGTCCCAGGAGGGGTGAAAAACTGTTTTTT CASSPDGPRRGEKLFF TRBV5-1 . TRBJ1-4 .
TGTGCCAGCAGCAAACCGGGACAGGGAATCCAAGAGCCCCAGCATTTT CASSKPGQGIQEPQHF TRBV11-2 TRBD1 TRBJ1-5 .
TGTGCCAGCTCAACGACTAGCACAGATACGCAGTATTTT CASSTTSTDTQYF TRBV18 . TRBJ2-3 .
TGTGCCAGCTCACGTTCGGGTTCTGAAGCTTTCTTT CASSRSGSEAFF TRBV18 . TRBJ1-1 .